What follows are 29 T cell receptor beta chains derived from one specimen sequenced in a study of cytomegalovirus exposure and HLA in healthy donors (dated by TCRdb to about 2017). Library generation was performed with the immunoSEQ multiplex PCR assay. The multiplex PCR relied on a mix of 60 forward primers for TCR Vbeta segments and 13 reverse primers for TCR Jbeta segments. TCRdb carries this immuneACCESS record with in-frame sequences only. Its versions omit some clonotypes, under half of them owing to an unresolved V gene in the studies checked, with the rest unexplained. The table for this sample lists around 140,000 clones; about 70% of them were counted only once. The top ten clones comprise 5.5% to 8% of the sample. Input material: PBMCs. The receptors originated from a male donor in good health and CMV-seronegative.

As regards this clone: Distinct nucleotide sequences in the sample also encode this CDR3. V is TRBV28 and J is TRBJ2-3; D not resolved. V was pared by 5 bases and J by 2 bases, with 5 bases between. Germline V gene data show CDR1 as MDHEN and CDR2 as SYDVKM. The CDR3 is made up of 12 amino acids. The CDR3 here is CASSLLTDTQYF. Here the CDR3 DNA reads TGTGCCAGCAGTCTCCTCACAGATACGCAGTATTTT.

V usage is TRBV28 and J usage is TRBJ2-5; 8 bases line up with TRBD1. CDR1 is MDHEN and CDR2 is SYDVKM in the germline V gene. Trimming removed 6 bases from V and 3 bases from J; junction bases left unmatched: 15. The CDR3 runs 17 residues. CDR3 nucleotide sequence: TGTGCCAGCAGCTTTCCCTCTCAGGGGGCCATCGAAGAGACCCAGTACTTC. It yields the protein CASSFPSQGAIEETQYF.

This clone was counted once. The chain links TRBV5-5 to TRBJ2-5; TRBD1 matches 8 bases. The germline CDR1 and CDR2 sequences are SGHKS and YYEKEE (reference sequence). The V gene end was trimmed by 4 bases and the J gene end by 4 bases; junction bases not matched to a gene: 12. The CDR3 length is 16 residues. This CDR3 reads CASSAETGVLAETQYF. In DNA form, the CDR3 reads TGTGCCAGCAGCGCCGAGACAGGGGTCCTCGCAGAGACCCAGTACTTC.

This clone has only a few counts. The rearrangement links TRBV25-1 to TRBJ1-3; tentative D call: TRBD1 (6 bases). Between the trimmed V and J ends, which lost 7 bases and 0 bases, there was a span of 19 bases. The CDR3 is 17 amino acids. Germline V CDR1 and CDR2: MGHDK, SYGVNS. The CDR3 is CASIGGANDHSGNTIYF. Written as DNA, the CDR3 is TGTGCCAGCATTGGGGGGGCGAACGATCACTCTGGAAACACCATATATTTT.

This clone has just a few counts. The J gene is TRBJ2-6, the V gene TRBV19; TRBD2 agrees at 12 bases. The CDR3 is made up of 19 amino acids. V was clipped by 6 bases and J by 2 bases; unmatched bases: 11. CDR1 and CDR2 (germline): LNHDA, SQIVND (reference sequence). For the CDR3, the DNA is TGTGCCAGTAGGACCCATTCTAGCGGGAGGGAGACTGGGGCCAACGTCCTGACTTTC. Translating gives CASRTHSSGRETGANVLTF.

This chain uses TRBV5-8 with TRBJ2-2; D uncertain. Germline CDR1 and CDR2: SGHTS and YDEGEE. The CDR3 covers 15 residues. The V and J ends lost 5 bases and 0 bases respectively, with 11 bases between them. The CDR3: CASRLDDTNTGELFF. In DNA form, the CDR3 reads TGTGCCAGCAGATTAGATGATACGAACACCGGGGAGCTGTTTTTT.

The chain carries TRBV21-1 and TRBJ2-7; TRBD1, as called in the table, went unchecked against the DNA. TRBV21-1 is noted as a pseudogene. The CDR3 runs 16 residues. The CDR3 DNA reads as TGTGCCAGCATCAGGGAAACATGTCGGTGGACCTACGAGCAGTACTTC. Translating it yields CASIRETCRWTYEQYF.

The CDR3 DNA sequence: TGTGCCAGCAGACCCTGGACGGGGGACTATGGCTACACCTTC. The encoded protein is CASRPWTGDYGYTF. The chain employs TRBV5-6 and TRBJ1-2; tentative D call: TRBD1 (5 bases). V was shortened by 5 bases and J by 3 bases, with 14 bases between the two germline ends. This CDR3 has 14 residues. Germline V gene data show CDR1 as SGHDT and CDR2 as YYEEEE.

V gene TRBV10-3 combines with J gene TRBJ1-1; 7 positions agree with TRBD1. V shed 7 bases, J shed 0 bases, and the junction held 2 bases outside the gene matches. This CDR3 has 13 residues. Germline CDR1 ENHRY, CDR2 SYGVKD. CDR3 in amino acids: CAINDRVNTEAFF. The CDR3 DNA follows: TGTGCCATCAATGACAGGGTGAACACTGAAGCTTTCTTT.

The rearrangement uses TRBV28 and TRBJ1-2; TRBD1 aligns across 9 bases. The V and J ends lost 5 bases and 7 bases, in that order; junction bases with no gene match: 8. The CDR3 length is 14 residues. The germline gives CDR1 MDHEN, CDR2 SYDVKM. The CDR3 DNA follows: TGTGCCAGCAGTATCCAACAGGGGGCATCTGGCTACACCTTC. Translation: CASSIQQGASGYTF.

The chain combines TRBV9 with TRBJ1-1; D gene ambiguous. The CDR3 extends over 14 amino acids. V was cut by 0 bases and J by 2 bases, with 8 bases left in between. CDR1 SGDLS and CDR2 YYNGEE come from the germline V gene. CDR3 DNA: TGTGCCAGCAGCGTAGGACATAGTAACACTGAAGCTTTCTTT. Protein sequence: CASSVGHSNTEAFF.

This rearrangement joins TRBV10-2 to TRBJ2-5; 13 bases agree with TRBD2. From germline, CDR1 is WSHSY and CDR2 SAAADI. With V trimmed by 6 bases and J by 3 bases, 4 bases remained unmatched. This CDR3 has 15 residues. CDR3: CASRDGLAGEETQYF. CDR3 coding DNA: TGCGCCAGCAGAGACGGACTAGCGGGGGAAGAGACCCAGTACTTC.

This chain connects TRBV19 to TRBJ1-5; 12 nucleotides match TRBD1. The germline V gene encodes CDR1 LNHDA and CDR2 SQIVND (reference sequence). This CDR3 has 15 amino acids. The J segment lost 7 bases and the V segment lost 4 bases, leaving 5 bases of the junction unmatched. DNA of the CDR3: TGTGCCAGTAGTAGGGGACAGGGGGCCGGGCAGCCCCAGCATTTT. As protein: CASSRGQGAGQPQHF. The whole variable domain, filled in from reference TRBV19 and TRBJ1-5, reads DGGITQSPKYLFRKEGQNVTLSCEQNLNHDAMYWYRQDPGQGLRLIYYSQIVNDFQKGDIAEGYSVSREKKESFPLTVTSAQKNPTAFYLCASSRGQGAGQPQHFGDGTRLSIL.

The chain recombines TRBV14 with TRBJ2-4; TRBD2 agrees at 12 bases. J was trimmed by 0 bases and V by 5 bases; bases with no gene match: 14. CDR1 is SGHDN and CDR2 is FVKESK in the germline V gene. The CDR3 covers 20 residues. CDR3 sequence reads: CASSFGGGTSGLLAKNIQYF. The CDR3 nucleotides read TGTGCCAGCAGCTTCGGCGGGGGGACTAGCGGGCTTCTAGCCAAAAACATTCAGTACTTC. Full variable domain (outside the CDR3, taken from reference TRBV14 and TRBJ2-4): EAGVTQFPSHSVIEKGQTVTLRCDPISGHDNLYWYRRVMGKEIKFLLHFVKESKQDESGMPNNRFLAERTGGTYSTLKVQPAELEDSGVYFCASSFGGGTSGLLAKNIQYFGAGTRLSVL.

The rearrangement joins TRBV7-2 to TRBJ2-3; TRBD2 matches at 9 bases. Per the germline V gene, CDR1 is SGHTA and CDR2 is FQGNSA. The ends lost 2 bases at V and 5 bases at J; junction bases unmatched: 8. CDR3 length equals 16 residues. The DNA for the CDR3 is TGTGCCAGCAGCTTATTGGCTAGCGGGGCTAGAGATACGCAGTATTTT. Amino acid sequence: CASSLLASGARDTQYF.

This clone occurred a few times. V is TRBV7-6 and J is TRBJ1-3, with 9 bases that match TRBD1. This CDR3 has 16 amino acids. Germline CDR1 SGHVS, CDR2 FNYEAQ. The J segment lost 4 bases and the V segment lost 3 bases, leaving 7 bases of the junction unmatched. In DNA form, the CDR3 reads TGTGCCAGCAGCTTGGCCGGGACAGGGAACGGAAACACCATATATTTT. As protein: CASSLAGTGNGNTIYF.

DNA of the CDR3: TGTGCCAGCAGCTTGTTTTCAGGGAAGAATACCCAGTACTTC. Protein sequence: CASSLFSGKNTQYF. The chain combines TRBV7-3 with TRBJ2-5, with D maybe TRBD1 (5 bases). Germline assignment: CDR1 SGHTA and CDR2 FQGTGA. This CDR3 region has 14 residues. V was shortened by 3 bases and J by 8 bases, with 16 bases between the two germline ends.

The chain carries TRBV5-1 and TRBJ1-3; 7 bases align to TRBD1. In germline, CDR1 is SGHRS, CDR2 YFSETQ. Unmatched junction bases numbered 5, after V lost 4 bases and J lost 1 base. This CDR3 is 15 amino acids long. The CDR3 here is CASSPGQSSGNTIYF. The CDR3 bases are TGCGCCAGCAGCCCGGGACAGTCTTCTGGAAACACCATATATTTT.

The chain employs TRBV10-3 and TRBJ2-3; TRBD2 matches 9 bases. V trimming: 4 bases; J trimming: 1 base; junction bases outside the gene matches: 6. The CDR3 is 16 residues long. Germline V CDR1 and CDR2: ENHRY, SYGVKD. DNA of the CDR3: TGTGCCATCAGTGGGTTAGCGGGAGTGGGCACAGATACGCAGTATTTT. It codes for CAISGLAGVGTDTQYF.

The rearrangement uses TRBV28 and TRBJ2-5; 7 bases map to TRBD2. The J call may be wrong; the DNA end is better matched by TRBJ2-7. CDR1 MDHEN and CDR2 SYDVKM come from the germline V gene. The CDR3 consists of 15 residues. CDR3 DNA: TGTGCCAGCAGTTTAGCGGCGGGAGTGCGCAACGAGCAGTACTTC. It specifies CASSLAAGVRNEQYF.

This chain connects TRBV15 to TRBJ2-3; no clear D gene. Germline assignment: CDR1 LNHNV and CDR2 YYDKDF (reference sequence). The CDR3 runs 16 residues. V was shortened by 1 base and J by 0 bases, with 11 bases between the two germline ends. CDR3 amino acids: CATSRAVAPSTDTQYF. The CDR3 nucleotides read TGTGCCACCAGCAGAGCTGTAGCACCTAGCACAGATACGCAGTATTTT.

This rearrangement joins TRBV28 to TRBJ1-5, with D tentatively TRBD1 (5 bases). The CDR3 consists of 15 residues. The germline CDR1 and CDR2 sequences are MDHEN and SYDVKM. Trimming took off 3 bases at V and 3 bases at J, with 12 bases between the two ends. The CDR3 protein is CASSFWTDNNQPQHF. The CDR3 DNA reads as TGTGCCAGCAGTTTCTGGACGGACAACAATCAGCCCCAGCATTTT.

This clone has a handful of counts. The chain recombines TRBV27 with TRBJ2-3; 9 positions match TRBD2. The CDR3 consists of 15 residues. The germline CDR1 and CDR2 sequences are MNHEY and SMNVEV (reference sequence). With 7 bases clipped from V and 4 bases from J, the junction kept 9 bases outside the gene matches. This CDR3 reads CASKARGGGADTQYF. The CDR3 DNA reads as TGTGCCAGCAAGGCGCGGGGGGGCGGGGCAGATACGCAGTATTTT.

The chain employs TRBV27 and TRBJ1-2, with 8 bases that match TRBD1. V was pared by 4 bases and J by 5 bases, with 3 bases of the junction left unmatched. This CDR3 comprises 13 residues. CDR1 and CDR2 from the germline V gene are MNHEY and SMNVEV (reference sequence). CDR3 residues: CASSSGQGYGYTF. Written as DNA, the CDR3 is TGTGCCAGCAGTTCCGGACAGGGATATGGCTACACCTTC.

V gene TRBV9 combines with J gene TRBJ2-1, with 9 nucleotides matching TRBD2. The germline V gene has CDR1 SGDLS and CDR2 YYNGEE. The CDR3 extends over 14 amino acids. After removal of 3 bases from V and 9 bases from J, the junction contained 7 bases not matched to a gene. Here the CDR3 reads CASSAAGGMGEQFF. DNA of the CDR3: TGTGCCAGCAGCGCAGCGGGAGGAATGGGTGAGCAGTTCTTC.

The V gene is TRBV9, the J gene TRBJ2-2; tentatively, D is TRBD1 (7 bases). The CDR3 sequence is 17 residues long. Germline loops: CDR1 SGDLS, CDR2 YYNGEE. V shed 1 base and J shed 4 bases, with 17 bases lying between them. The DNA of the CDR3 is TGTGCCAGCAGCGTATCGGGCCAGGGGGACTTCACCGGGGAGCTGTTTTTT. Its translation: CASSVSGQGDFTGELFF.

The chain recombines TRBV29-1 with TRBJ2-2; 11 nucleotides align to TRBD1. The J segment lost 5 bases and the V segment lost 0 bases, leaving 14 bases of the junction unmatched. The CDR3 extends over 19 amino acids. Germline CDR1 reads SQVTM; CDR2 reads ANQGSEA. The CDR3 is CSVEDSPGQGAKGTGELFF. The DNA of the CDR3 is TGCAGCGTTGAAGATAGTCCCGGACAGGGGGCGAAGGGAACCGGGGAGCTGTTTTTT.

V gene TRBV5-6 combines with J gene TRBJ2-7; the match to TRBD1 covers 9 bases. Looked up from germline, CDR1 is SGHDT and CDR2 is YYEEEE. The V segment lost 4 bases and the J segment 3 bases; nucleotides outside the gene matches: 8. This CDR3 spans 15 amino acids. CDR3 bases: TGTGCCAGCAGCCGACCGGGACAGGGCGACTACGAGCAGTACTTC. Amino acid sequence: CASSRPGQGDYEQYF.

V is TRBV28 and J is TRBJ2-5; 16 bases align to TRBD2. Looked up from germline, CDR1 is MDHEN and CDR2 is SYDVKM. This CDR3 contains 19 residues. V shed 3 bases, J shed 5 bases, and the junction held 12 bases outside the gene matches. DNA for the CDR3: TGTGCCAGCAGTTTTTCTGCCGGGACTAGCGGGGGGGCGGGGGAGACCCAGTACTTC. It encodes CASSFSAGTSGGAGETQYF.